The 23 T cell receptor beta chains below come from one sample, sequenced in a study of OX40 agonist ivuxolimab in advanced cancers. Produced via immunoSEQ multiplex PCR; TCRdb's table is partial and in-frame only. The table lists approximately 70,000 clones, around 83% of them singletons, with 0.4% to 0.5% in the top ten. The source material was CD4+ or CD8+ T cells sorted from blood, sampled in a trial of the OX40 agonist ivuxolimab. The receptors come from an adult with an advanced solid tumor such as melanoma, head and neck, liver or kidney cancer.

This sequence joins TRBV29-1 and TRBJ2-3; 8 bases align to TRBD1. Germline loops: CDR1 SQVTM, CDR2 ANQGSEA. The ends lost 7 bases at V and 6 bases at J; junction bases unmatched: 12. CDR3 length: 14 residues. In nucleotides, the CDR3 is TGCAGCGGGGGACAGGCGCCCTTGTTGGATACGCAGTATTTT. Translated, it gives CSGGQAPLLDTQYF.

This clone was found once. The genes are TRBV6-1 and TRBJ2-3; D not certain. Germline V gene sequence: CDR1 MNHNS, CDR2 SASEGT. The CDR3 has 11 residues. V lost 9 bases, J lost 6 bases, and 10 bases lay in between. CDR3 sequence: CASRVSDTQYF. CDR3 sequence (DNA): TGTGCCAGTAGAGTCTCGGATACGCAGTATTTT.

This clone was recorded a few times. This chain joins TRBV27 and TRBJ1-2; possible D gene TRBD1, 5 bases. This CDR3 contains 13 residues. Trimming removed 6 bases at V and 4 bases at J, with 12 bases between. Germline V gene data show CDR1 as MNHEY and CDR2 as SMNVEV (reference sequence). CDR3: CASSPRDLYGYTF. CDR3 coding DNA: TGTGCCAGCAGCCCTCGGGACCTCTATGGCTACACCTTC.

This clone was picked up one time. The V gene is TRBV6-5, the J gene TRBJ2-5; unclear D gene. Trimming shortened V by 6 bases and J by 1 base, and 12 bases separated the two germline ends. Germline lookup yields CDR1 MNHEY and CDR2 SVGAGI. The CDR3 length is 14 residues. The CDR3 coding sequence is TGTGCCAGCAGAGAACGACTGGTCCAAGAGACCCAGTACTTC. This encodes CASRERLVQETQYF.

This rearrangement joins TRBV7-8 to TRBJ2-1; TRBD2 matches 10 bases. This CDR3 has 15 amino acids. Germline CDR1 and CDR2: SGHVS and FQNEAQ. Trimming took 4 bases from V and 4 from J; bases not matched to a gene: 4. The CDR3 here is CASSSRTSGYNEQFF. The CDR3 DNA is TGTGCCAGCAGCTCTCGGACTAGCGGTTACAATGAGCAGTTCTTC.

This chain links TRBV30 with TRBJ1-6; TRBD1 aligns across 7 bases. Germline lookup yields CDR1 GTSNPN and CDR2 SVGIG (reference sequence). The junction had 8 bases not matched to a gene; V was cut back by 2 bases and J by 7 bases. The length of the CDR3 is 15 residues. Here the CDR3 DNA reads TGTGCCTGGAGTCACAGGGGTTCCGGAAATTCACCCCTCCACTTT. Amino acid sequence: CAWSHRGSGNSPLHF. Variable domain in full (rest from reference TRBV30 and TRBJ1-6): SQTIHQWPATLVQPVGSPLSLECTVEGTSNPNLYWYRQAAGRGLQLLFYSVGIGQISSEVPQNLSASRPQDRQFILSSKKLLLSDSGFYLCAWSHRGSGNSPLHFGNGTRLTVT.

There are a few counts of this clone. The V call is TRBV7-2, the J call TRBJ1-2; TRBD1 matches 9 bases. The germline CDR1 and CDR2 sequences are SGHTA and FQGNSA. V trimming: 4 bases; J trimming: 5 bases; junction bases outside the gene matches: 5. The length of the CDR3 is 14 residues. CDR3 nucleotides: TGTGCCAGCAGCTCGGACAGGGGATCTTATGGCTACACCTTC. Translating it yields CASSSDRGSYGYTF.

The chain has TRBV2 and TRBJ2-6, with 8 bases lining up with TRBD2. Germline CDR1 SNHLY, CDR2 FYNNEI. The V gene end was trimmed by 9 bases and the J gene end by 0 bases; junction bases not matched to a gene: 13. The CDR3 contains 18 residues. The CDR3 loop is CARGAGGTSSSGANVLTF. The CDR3 DNA reads as TGTGCCAGGGGGGCGGGAGGCACTTCGTCCTCTGGGGCCAACGTCCTGACTTTC.

In DNA, the CDR3 is TGCGCCAGCAGCCAACAAGGGAACGGACTCATGAACACTGAAGCTTTCTTT. Its translation: CASSQQGNGLMNTEAFF. This rearrangement joins TRBV4-1 to TRBJ1-1; D is ambiguous. V lost 2 bases and J 0 bases, leaving 16 bases between the germline ends. From germline, CDR1 is MGHRA and CDR2 YSYEKL. The CDR3 spans 17 residues.

This chain joins TRBV28 and TRBJ2-3; 7 positions match TRBD1. V shed 6 bases and J 2 bases; nucleotides not matched to a gene: 2. The CDR3 is 13 amino acids. Germline V gene lookup returns CDR1 MDHEN and CDR2 SYDVKM. The DNA of the CDR3 is TGTGCCAGCAGGACAGGGTACACAGATACGCAGTATTTT. Translation gives CASRTGYTDTQYF.

The J gene is TRBJ2-5, the V gene TRBV28, with 12 positions matching TRBD2. The junction had 6 bases not matched to a gene; V was cut back by 3 bases and J by 4 bases. The CDR3 totals 16 residues. Germline V gene sequence: CDR1 MDHEN, CDR2 SYDVKM. The CDR3 nucleotides are TGTGCCAGCAGTTTTAGAACTAGCGGGGGGAGAGAGACCCAGTACTTC. Translating gives CASSFRTSGGRETQYF.

The chain links TRBV5-1 to TRBJ1-5; TRBD1 matches at 7 bases. The junction had 5 bases not matched to a gene; V was cut back by 2 bases and J by 3 bases. Per the germline V gene, CDR1 is SGHRS and CDR2 is YFSETQ. This CDR3 spans 15 amino acids. In nucleotides, the CDR3 is TGCGCCAGCAGCTTAACAGGGGCTGACAATCAGCCCCAGCATTTT. This sequence encodes CASSLTGADNQPQHF.

The chain combines TRBV7-2 with TRBJ2-2; 8 nucleotides agree with TRBD2. The CDR3 consists of 16 residues. Germline-derived CDR1 and CDR2 are SGHTA and FQGNSA. Germline trimming cut 2 bases from V and 2 bases from J; bases unmatched to any gene: 4. The CDR3 spells CASSLQLAVNTGELFF. In nucleotides, the CDR3 is TGTGCCAGCAGCTTACAACTAGCGGTTAACACCGGGGAGCTGTTTTTT.

CDR3 sequence: CASSLAQVPGAEAFF. The DNA of the CDR3 is TGCGCCAGCAGCTTGGCCCAGGTCCCTGGCGCTGAAGCTTTCTTT. This sequence joins TRBV5-1 and TRBJ1-1; D is undetermined. The CDR3 covers 15 residues. In germline, CDR1 is SGHRS, CDR2 YFSETQ. Between the trimmed V and J ends, which lost 0 bases and 6 bases, there was a span of 15 bases.

The chain carries TRBV5-1 and TRBJ2-5, with 7 bases matching TRBD1. This CDR3 is built from 14 residues. Germline V gene sequence: CDR1 SGHRS, CDR2 YFSETQ. Trimming cost V 3 bases and J 2 bases; bases outside gene matches: 4. The CDR3 sequence is CASSSTGKQETQYF. The CDR3 DNA reads TGCGCCAGCAGCTCGACAGGGAAACAAGAGACCCAGTACTTC.

The rearrangement joins TRBV5-8 to TRBJ2-3; 13 bases are a match to TRBD2. Germline assignment: CDR1 SGHTS and CDR2 YDEGEE. Losses at the gene ends were 4 bases for V and 1 base for J; bases not matched to a gene: 9. The length of the CDR3 is 18 residues. The DNA for the CDR3 is TGTGCCAGCAGCATTGGGACTAGCGGGGCCGCCGGCACAGATACGCAGTATTTT. It translates to CASSIGTSGAAGTDTQYF.

V usage is TRBV5-4 and J usage is TRBJ2-1; 8 nucleotides align to TRBD2. V was clipped by 2 bases and J by 6 bases; unmatched bases: 7. Germline V gene sequence: CDR1 SGHNT, CDR2 YYREEE (reference sequence). The CDR3 has 15 amino acids. The CDR3 protein is CASSFRLAGFNEQFF. In DNA form, the CDR3 reads TGTGCCAGCAGCTTTAGGCTAGCGGGTTTCAATGAGCAGTTCTTC.

J is TRBJ1-1 and V is TRBV18; D is uncertain. The CDR3 is made up of 16 amino acids. V was pared by 1 base and J by 0 bases, with 12 bases between. CDR1 is KGHSH and CDR2 is LQKENI in the germline V gene. CDR3 nucleotides: TGTGCCAGCTCACCACGCGGGAATGCAATGAACACTGAAGCTTTCTTT. Residues: CASSPRGNAMNTEAFF.

The chain employs TRBV23-1 and TRBJ1-1, with 10 bases fitting TRBD1. TRBV23-1 is placed among ORFs of uncertain function. The CDR3 is 17 residues long. Unmatched junction bases numbered 8, after V lost 3 bases and J lost 1 base. CDR3 in DNA: TGCGCCAGCAGTCACCAGGGACAGGGGTCCGGGAACACTGAAGCTTTCTTT. The encoded protein is CASSHQGQGSGNTEAFF.

V gene TRBV18 combines with J gene TRBJ2-6; 8 nucleotides line up with TRBD1. Trimming at V came to 3 bases and at J to 1 base, leaving 2 bases not matched to a gene. Germline values: CDR1 KGHSH, CDR2 LQKENI. There are 16 residues in the CDR3. The CDR3 here is CASSPTGGSGANVLTF. For the CDR3, the DNA is TGTGCCAGCTCACCCACAGGGGGATCTGGGGCCAACGTCCTGACTTTC.

This clone was detected only once. This chain links TRBV6-5 with TRBJ1-3; D ambiguous. Germline lookup yields CDR1 MNHEY and CDR2 SVGAGI. This CDR3 is 13 amino acids long. Trimming cost V 4 bases and J 4 bases, with 8 bases left between them. The CDR3, as DNA: TGTGCCAGCAGTTTAGACCCCGGAAACACCATATATTTT. As protein: CASSLDPGNTIYF.

V and J are TRBV6-4 and TRBJ1-2; D perhaps matches TRBD1 (6 bases). Deletions cut 2 bases from V and 7 bases from J, with 11 bases between. The CDR3 totals 13 residues. Germline V gives CDR1 MRHNA, CDR2 SNTAGT. Written as DNA, the CDR3 is TGTGCCAGCAGTGACAGGGACACTCCTGGCTACACCTTC. Its protein product is CASSDRDTPGYTF.

This clone was seen more than once but under ten times. The chain joins TRBV19 to TRBJ2-3; TRBD2 might be the D (7 bases). Trimming took off 7 bases at V and 6 bases at J, with 17 bases between the two ends. The CDR3 is 14 residues long. In germline, CDR1 is LNHDA, CDR2 SQIVND (reference sequence). The DNA for the CDR3 is TGTGCCAGTACAAAGGGGGAGGGAACGGATACGCAGTATTTT. As protein: CASTKGEGTDTQYF.